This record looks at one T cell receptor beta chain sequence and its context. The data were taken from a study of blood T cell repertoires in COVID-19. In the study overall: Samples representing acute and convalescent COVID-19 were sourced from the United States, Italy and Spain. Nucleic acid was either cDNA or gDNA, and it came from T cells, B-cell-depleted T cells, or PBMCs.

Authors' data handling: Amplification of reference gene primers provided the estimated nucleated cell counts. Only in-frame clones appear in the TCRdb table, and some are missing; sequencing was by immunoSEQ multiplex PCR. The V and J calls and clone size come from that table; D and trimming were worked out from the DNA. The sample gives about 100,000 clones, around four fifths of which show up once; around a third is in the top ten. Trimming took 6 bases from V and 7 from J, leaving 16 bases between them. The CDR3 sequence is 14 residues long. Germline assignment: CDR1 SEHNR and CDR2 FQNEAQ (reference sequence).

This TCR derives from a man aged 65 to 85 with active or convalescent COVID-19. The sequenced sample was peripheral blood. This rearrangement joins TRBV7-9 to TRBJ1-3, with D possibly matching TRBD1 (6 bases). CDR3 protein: CASSRFQGSNTIYF. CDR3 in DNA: TGTGCCAGCAGTCGTTTTCAGGGGAGTAACACCATATATTTT.